This T cell receptor (beta chain) was sequenced in a study of tumor and adjacent non-tumor tissue in lung cancer. Study at large: Patients were aged roughly 31 to 76, nine to eleven men and roughly 5 women, stage I to III. Study outcomes and limitations: Normal lung showed higher cumulative top 100 clone frequency than tumor.

The germline V and J ends were trimmed by 3 bases and 4 bases, with 25 bases remaining between them. The CDR3 length is 18 residues. As regards this clonotype: Antigen unknown.

No cell sorting was done before RNA was extracted from the tissue. Chemotherapy-naive patients with new lung cancer underwent thoracic surgery in China, August–November 2014. The library came from three nested PCR rounds adapted from ARM-PCR protocols. TCRdb re-called the multiplex PCR reads with MiXCR, one entry per CDR3 protein. The sample shows fewer than 130,000 distinct CDR3 sequences, 84% of them seen only once. The specimen was lung tumor tissue. This TCR came from a man aged 70 or older with non-small cell lung cancer. V usage is TRBV12-3 or TRBV12-4 and J usage is TRBJ2-7; D perhaps matches TRBD2 (7 bases). CDR3 DNA sequence: TGTGCCAGCAGTTTTTGGAGGGGGGGGGAGGTCGGGTCATACGAGCAGTACTTC. As protein: CASSFWRGGEVGSYEQYF.